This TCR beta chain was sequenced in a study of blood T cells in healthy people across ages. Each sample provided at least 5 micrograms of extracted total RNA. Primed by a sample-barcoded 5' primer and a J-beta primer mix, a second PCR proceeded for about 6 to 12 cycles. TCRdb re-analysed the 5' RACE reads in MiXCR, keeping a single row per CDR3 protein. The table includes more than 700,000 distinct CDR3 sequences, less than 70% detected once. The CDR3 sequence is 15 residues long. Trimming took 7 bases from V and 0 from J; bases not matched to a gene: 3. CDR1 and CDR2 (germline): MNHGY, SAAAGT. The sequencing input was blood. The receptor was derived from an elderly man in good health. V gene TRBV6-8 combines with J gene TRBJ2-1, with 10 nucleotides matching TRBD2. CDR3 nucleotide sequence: TGTGCCAGCACCGGACTAGCGGACTCCTACAATGAGCAGTTCTTC. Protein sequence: CASTGLADSYNEQFF.